The entry below gives a single T cell receptor beta chain sequence along with its context. The data are from a study of blood T cell repertoires in COVID-19. Overall study context: Whether acute or convalescent, the COVID-19 samples came from the United States, Italy and Spain.

CDR3 length: 13 residues. Germline trimming cut 10 bases from V and 2 bases from J; bases unmatched to any gene: 8. CDR1 is SNHLY, CDR2 FYNNEI, per germline. Measured with immunoSEQ multiplex PCR; TCRdb has only the in-frame clones, and not every one. The sample lists around 80,000 clones; around 82% were seen once. The sample consisted of peripheral blood. The sequence was collected from a man between 60 and 70 years old with acute or convalescent COVID-19. The chain carries TRBV2 and TRBJ2-7; TRBD1 agrees at 7 bases. The CDR3 loop is CANLDRQTYEQYF. Here the CDR3 DNA reads TGTGCCAACCTGGACAGGCAGACCTACGAGCAGTACTTC.